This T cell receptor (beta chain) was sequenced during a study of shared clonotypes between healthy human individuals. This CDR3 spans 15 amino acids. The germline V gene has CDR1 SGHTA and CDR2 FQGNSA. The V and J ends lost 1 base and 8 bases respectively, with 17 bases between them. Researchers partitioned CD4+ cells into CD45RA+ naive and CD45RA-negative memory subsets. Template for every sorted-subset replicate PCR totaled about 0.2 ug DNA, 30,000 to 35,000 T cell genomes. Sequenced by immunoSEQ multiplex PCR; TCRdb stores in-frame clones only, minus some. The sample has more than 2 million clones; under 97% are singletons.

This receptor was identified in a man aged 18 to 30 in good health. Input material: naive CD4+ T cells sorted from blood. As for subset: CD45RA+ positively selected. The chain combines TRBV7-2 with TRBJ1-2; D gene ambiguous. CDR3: CASSLEDAPLSGYTF. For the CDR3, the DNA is TGTGCCAGCAGCTTAGAAGACGCACCCCTTAGCGGCTACACCTTC.